This T cell receptor (beta chain) was retrieved from a study of neoadjuvant anti-PD-1 for oral cavity cancer. The assay was immunoSEQ multiplex PCR, and TCRdb's table has in-frame clones only and misses some. The data show some 14,000 clones, with about two thirds seen just once and over 2% held by the top ten. V lost 1 base, J lost 4 bases, and 6 bases stayed unmatched. The germline V gene has CDR1 MNHEY and CDR2 SMNVEV (reference sequence). The CDR3 is 16 residues long. This TCR was recovered from a person aged 35-79 years with oral cavity squamous cell carcinoma. The specimen comprised PBMCs, sampled before nivolumab (anti-PD-1) treatment. This chain connects TRBV27 to TRBJ2-3, with 9 positions matching TRBD2. The CDR3 region has the DNA TGTGCCAGCAGTTTATTTAGCGGGAGACCCCCAGATACGCAGTATTTT. It codes for CASSLFSGRPPDTQYF.